This TCR beta chain was obtained from a study of T cell changes during pregnancy in multiple sclerosis. Assay used: immunoSEQ multiplex PCR; TCRdb lists only in-frame clones, some missing. The table records 45,000 to 55,000 clones, about 92% of them present only once. The V gene end was trimmed by 3 bases and the J gene end by 5 bases; junction bases not matched to a gene: 0. This CDR3 has 12 residues. CDR1 is KGHSH and CDR2 is LQKENI in the germline V gene. The sequenced sample was CD4+ T cells from peripheral blood mononuclear cells, obtained after pregnancy. This sequence originates from a female donor in good health, enrolled as a control in a pregnancy study. The chain has TRBV18 and TRBJ2-5; 7 nucleotides agree with TRBD1. CDR3 sequence (DNA): TGTGCCAGCTCACCGACAGGGGAGACCCAGTACTTC. It codes for CASSPTGETQYF.